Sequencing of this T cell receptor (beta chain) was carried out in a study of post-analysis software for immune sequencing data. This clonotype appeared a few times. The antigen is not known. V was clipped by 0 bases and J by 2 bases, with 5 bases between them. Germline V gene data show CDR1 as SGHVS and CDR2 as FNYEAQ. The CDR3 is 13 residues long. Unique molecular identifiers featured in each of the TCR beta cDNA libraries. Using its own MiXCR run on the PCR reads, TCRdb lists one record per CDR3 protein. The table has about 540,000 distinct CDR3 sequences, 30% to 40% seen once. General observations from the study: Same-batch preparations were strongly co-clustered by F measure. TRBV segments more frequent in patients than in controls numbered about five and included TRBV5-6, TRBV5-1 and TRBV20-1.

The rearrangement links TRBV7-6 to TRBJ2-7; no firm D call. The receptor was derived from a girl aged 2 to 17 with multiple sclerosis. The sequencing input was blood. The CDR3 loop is CASSLAKTYEQYF. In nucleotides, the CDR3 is TGTGCCAGCAGCTTAGCCAAAACCTACGAGCAGTACTTC.